Below are 23 T cell receptor beta chains sequenced from a single sample in a study of cytomegalovirus exposure and HLA in healthy donors (TCRdb year 2017). The library was prepared using the immunoSEQ multiplex PCR assay. For the multiplex PCR, a mixture combining 60 forward primers for TCR Vbeta segments and 13 reverse primers for TCR Jbeta segments was used. The table was pulled from immuneACCESS by TCRdb, which kept in-frame rearrangements only. Such tables lose some clones; where checked, under half of the loss comes from unresolved V genes, and the rest has no known cause. The sample table shows roughly 200,000 clones, and about four fifths are seen once. Together, the top ten hold around 1.7% of the sample. Sequences were obtained from PBMCs. These TCRs come from a woman under 30 in good health and CMV-seronegative.

This chain connects TRBV10-3 to TRBJ2-5, with D possibly matching TRBD1 (6 bases). Germline V gene lookup returns CDR1 ENHRY and CDR2 SYGVKD. V gave up 6 bases and J gave up 4 bases, with 15 bases separating them. The CDR3 totals 14 residues. CDR3 nucleotides: TGTGCCATCAGCACGACAGGACCAACAGAGACCCAGTACTTC. Residues: CAISTTGPTETQYF.

This chain joins TRBV6-1 and TRBJ2-5; D might be TRBD1 (7 bases). The CDR3 contains 13 residues. Trimming removed 6 bases at V and 7 bases at J, with 15 bases between. CDR1 and CDR2 (germline): MNHNS, SASEGT. The DNA of the CDR3 is TGTGCCAGCAGATCAGGGGGGCCAGGGACCCAGTACTTC. It is translated as CASRSGGPGTQYF.

About this clone itself: One end of the junction fails to match germline, which may point to a read error. The rearrangement links TRBV7-7 to TRBJ2-5, with D perhaps matching TRBD1 (6 bases). This CDR3 contains 15 residues. Germline-derived CDR1 and CDR2 are SSHAT and FNYEAQ (reference sequence). CDR3 region: CASSLQQGVRETQYF. CDR3 DNA: TGTGCTAGCAGCTTGCAACAGGGAGTGAGGGAGACCCAGTACTTC.

This rearrangement joins TRBV6-5 to TRBJ2-5; D might be TRBD2 (6 bases). There are 14 residues in the CDR3. Germline CDR1 MNHEY, CDR2 SVGAGI. Trimming pared 5 bases from V and 0 bases from J, leaving 10 bases between. Here the CDR3 DNA reads TGTGCCAGCAGTCCGCGGGGTAACCAAGAGACCCAGTACTTC. Translated: CASSPRGNQETQYF.

V gene TRBV29-1 combines with J gene TRBJ1-1; perhaps TRBD1 as D (5 bases). The CDR3 length is 14 residues. Germline-derived CDR1 and CDR2 are SQVTM and ANQGSEA. Deletions cut 1 base from V and 3 bases from J, with 12 bases between. The CDR3 region is CSVEAGFSDTEAFF. The DNA for the CDR3 is TGCAGCGTTGAAGCAGGGTTTTCGGACACTGAAGCTTTCTTT. Filled out from reference TRBV29-1 and TRBJ1-1, the complete variable domain reads SAVISQKPSRDICQRGTSLTIQCQVDSQVTMMFWYRQQPGQSLTLIATANQGSEATYESGFVIDKFPISRPNLTFSTLTVSNMSPEDSSIYLCSVEAGFSDTEAFFGQGTRLTVV.

The rearrangement uses TRBV11-2 and TRBJ2-1; TRBD1 aligns across 9 bases. Germline V gives CDR1 SGHAT, CDR2 FQNNGV. This CDR3 comprises 17 residues. With 4 bases clipped from V and 7 bases from J, the junction kept 14 bases outside the gene matches. CDR3 loop: CASSSGRAGTGKNEQFF. The CDR3 coding sequence is TGTGCCAGCAGCTCGGGCAGGGCCGGGACAGGGAAGAATGAGCAGTTCTTC.

The chain couples TRBV19 to TRBJ2-3; 13 nucleotides agree with TRBD2. CDR3 length: 14 residues. Germline V CDR1 and CDR2: LNHDA, SQIVND (reference sequence). Trimming at V came to 9 bases and at J to 6 bases, leaving 6 bases not matched to a gene. The CDR3 nucleotides are TGTGCCAGCCGGACTAGCGGGAGTCTGGATACGCAGTATTTT. Amino acid sequence: CASRTSGSLDTQYF.

This clone came up a few times. The V call is TRBV5-6, the J call TRBJ2-1; a weak D match, TRBD2 (6 bases). This CDR3 spans 14 amino acids. The germline V and J ends were trimmed by 1 base and 8 bases, with 13 bases remaining between them. Germline CDR1 is SGHDT and CDR2 is YYEEEE. The CDR3: CASSLTLAVHEQFF. Here the CDR3 DNA reads TGTGCCAGCAGCTTGACACTAGCTGTGCATGAGCAGTTCTTC.

The chain uses TRBV7-9 and TRBJ2-5, with 14 bases aligning to TRBD2. Germline trimming cut 10 bases from V and 3 bases from J; bases unmatched to any gene: 7. The length of the CDR3 is 15 residues. From germline, CDR1 is SEHNR and CDR2 FQNEAQ (reference sequence). CDR3 in DNA: TGTGCCATTGGGACTAGCGGGAGTTGGAAAGAGACCCAGTACTTC. Its translation: CAIGTSGSWKETQYF.

The V call is TRBV2, the J call TRBJ2-3; possible D gene TRBD2, 5 bases. V dropped 1 base and J dropped 2 bases, with 7 bases sitting between them. This CDR3 contains 14 residues. CDR1 is SNHLY, CDR2 FYNNEI, per germline. The CDR3 sequence is CASSEGGSTDTQYF. The CDR3 nucleotides are TGTGCCAGCAGTGAAGGCGGGTCCACAGATACGCAGTATTTT. The variable domain in full, completed from reference TRBV2 and TRBJ2-3, reads EPEVTQTPSHQVTQMGQEVILRCVPISNHLYFYWYRQILGQKVEFLVSFYNNEISEKSEIFDDQFSVERPDGSNFTLKIRSTKLEDSAMYFCASSEGGSTDTQYFGPGTRLTVL.

The sample holds a few counts of this clone. This chain joins TRBV19 and TRBJ1-1; 8 nucleotides match TRBD1. Looked up from germline, CDR1 is LNHDA and CDR2 is SQIVND (reference sequence). The CDR3 is 16 residues long. V shed 4 bases and J 3 bases; nucleotides not matched to a gene: 10. The CDR3 loop is CASSNRQGRVDTEAFF. The CDR3 DNA follows: TGTGCCAGTAGTAATCGACAGGGGAGGGTAGACACTGAAGCTTTCTTT. Together with reference TRBV19 and TRBJ1-1, the CDR3 gives the full variable domain: DGGITQSPKYLFRKEGQNVTLSCEQNLNHDAMYWYRQDPGQGLRLIYYSQIVNDFQKGDIAEGYSVSREKKESFPLTVTSAQKNPTAFYLCASSNRQGRVDTEAFFGQGTRLTVV.

This clone came up a few times. The chain employs TRBV5-6 and TRBJ1-3, with a weak D call TRBD1 (6 bases). The V end was cut by 6 bases, the J end by 0 bases, with 19 bases between. There are 17 residues in the CDR3. The germline gives CDR1 SGHDT, CDR2 YYEEEE. In nucleotides, the CDR3 is TGTGCCAGCACCCCACCGGCGGGGGGCAGCTCTGGAAACACCATATATTTT. Translating gives CASTPPAGGSSGNTIYF.

V usage is TRBV28 and J usage is TRBJ2-3, with no clear D. Trimming shortened V by 6 bases and J by 0 bases, and 19 bases separated the two germline ends. This CDR3 has 17 amino acids. The germline gives CDR1 MDHEN, CDR2 SYDVKM. The CDR3: CASRAGYGVTSTDTQYF. As DNA, the CDR3 is TGTGCCAGCAGGGCCGGGTATGGCGTTACTAGCACAGATACGCAGTATTTT.

V gene TRBV6-1 combines with J gene TRBJ2-3; TRBD1 matches at 7 bases. V trimming: 5 bases; J trimming: 2 bases; junction bases outside the gene matches: 7. CDR3 length: 15 amino acids. Germline V gene sequence: CDR1 MNHNS, CDR2 SASEGT. In DNA, the CDR3 is TGTGCCAGCAGTTCGACGACAGGGACCACAGATACGCAGTATTTT. Translated: CASSSTTGTTDTQYF.

This clone was seen a single time. The V gene is TRBV7-9, the J gene TRBJ2-3; a possible D gene is TRBD1 (5 bases). With 3 bases removed from V and 4 bases from J, the gap between germline ends came to 14 bases. CDR1 is SEHNR and CDR2 is FQNEAQ in the germline V gene (reference sequence). The CDR3 is made up of 15 amino acids. This CDR3 reads CASSLGQGRADTQYF. The CDR3 DNA is TGTGCCAGCAGCTTGGGGCAGGGAAGGGCAGATACGCAGTATTTT.

The V call is TRBV29-1, the J call TRBJ2-3; 8 nucleotides line up with TRBD2. Germline V gives CDR1 SQVTM, CDR2 ANQGSEA. The CDR3 has 13 amino acids. The trim removed 4 bases at V and 3 bases at J, leaving 3 bases unmatched. The CDR3 DNA follows: TGCAGCGTTGCCGGGAGGGTGACAGATACGCAGTATTTT. It translates to CSVAGRVTDTQYF.

The chain carries TRBV7-9 and TRBJ1-5, with D unclear. V was trimmed by 1 base and J by 6 bases, leaving 7 bases between them. Germline V lookup: CDR1 SEHNR, CDR2 FQNEAQ (reference sequence). The CDR3 is 13 residues long. CDR3 sequence: CASSLEGGQPQHF. Written as DNA, the CDR3 is TGTGCCAGCAGCTTAGAGGGAGGTCAGCCCCAGCATTTT. Variable domain in full (rest from reference TRBV7-9 and TRBJ1-5): DTGVSQNPRHKITKRGQNVTFRCDPISEHNRLYWYRQTLGQGPEFLTYFQNEAQLEKSRLLSDRFSAERPKGSFSTLEIQRTEQGDSAMYLCASSLEGGQPQHFGDGTRLSIL.

This clone was counted between two and nine times. This chain links TRBV10-2 with TRBJ1-1; possible D gene TRBD1, 6 bases. The CDR3 loop spans 13 amino acids. V lost 7 bases to trimming and J lost 1 base, with 10 bases between them. The germline V gene has CDR1 WSHSY and CDR2 SAAADI. CDR3 nucleotide sequence: TGCGCCAGCAACAGGGAATGGAACACTGAAGCTTTCTTT. Its protein product is CASNREWNTEAFF.

The J gene is TRBJ2-7, the V gene TRBV14; 9 positions agree with TRBD1. CDR1 is SGHDN and CDR2 is FVKESK in the germline V gene. The CDR3 loop spans 13 amino acids. V lost 6 bases to trimming and J lost 2 bases; unmatched junction nucleotides: 2. The CDR3 DNA is TGTGCCAGCAGTCGGACAGGGGCCTACGAGCAGTACTTC. It yields the protein CASSRTGAYEQYF.

This chain uses TRBV19 with TRBJ1-2; maybe TRBD1 (6 bases). Looked up from germline, CDR1 is LNHDA and CDR2 is SQIVND (reference sequence). V was cut by 7 bases and J by 3 bases, with 15 bases left in between. This CDR3 spans 14 amino acids. The DNA for the CDR3 is TGTGCCAGTACAGTGCGGGGGGGCGACTATGGCTACACCTTC. Encoded protein: CASTVRGGDYGYTF.

To note about this clone: At one boundary the junction diverges from the germline segment, which might be a read error. The chain is built from TRBV7-9 and TRBJ1-1; 7 bases align to TRBD1. CDR1 SEHNR and CDR2 FQNEAQ come from the germline V gene (reference sequence). This CDR3 is 15 amino acids long. CDR3 sequence reads: CSSSFTGALDTEAFF. The CDR3 DNA reads as TGTTCCAGCAGCTTTACAGGGGCCTTGGACACTGAAGCTTTCTTT.

The rearrangement uses TRBV19 and TRBJ2-1; 8 positions match TRBD2. The CDR3 covers 16 residues. Germline trimming cut 4 bases from V and 1 base from J; bases unmatched to any gene: 6. In germline, CDR1 is LNHDA, CDR2 SQIVND (reference sequence). In DNA form, the CDR3 reads TGTGCCAGTAGTAAAAGCGGGAGTTCGTCCTACAATGAGCAGTTCTTC. This translates into CASSKSGSSSYNEQFF.

This rearrangement joins TRBV9 to TRBJ2-2; D remains unclear. Germline lookup yields CDR1 SGDLS and CDR2 YYNGEE. CDR3 length equals 16 residues. The germline V and J ends were trimmed by 3 bases and 6 bases, with 18 bases remaining between them. The CDR3 bases are TGTGCCAGCAGCGCTGGTGGAGTCCTCGCGGCCGGGGAGCTGTTTTTT. Translating it yields CASSAGGVLAAGELFF.